This is a list of T cell receptor beta chains from one sample in a study of beta chain features in type 1 diabetes. TCRdb's copy holds only in-frame clones and misses some; the assay was immunoSEQ multiplex PCR. The sample has about 150,000 clones, more than 9% seen once. Sample: naive CD4+ T cells from blood. The receptors stem from a man aged 18 to 29 in good health. The CDR3 runs from the conserved cysteine through the conserved F or W. The D gene is left open where the match is weak. Size is stated for part of the rows, as once, few or many counts, or as a class when the clone is expanded.

D gene	V gene	J gene	clone size	CDR3 DNA	CDR3 protein
TRBD2	TRBV30	TRBJ2-7	many	TGTGCCTGGAGTAGCGGGAACTACGAGCAGTACTTC	CAWSSGNYEQYF
TRBD2	TRBV5-4	TRBJ2-1	NA	TGTGCCAGCAGCTTCCAGCGGGGCGGCAATGAGCAGTTCTTC	CASSFQRGGNEQFF
NA	TRBV18	TRBJ1-1	NA	TGTGCCAGCTCACCAATAGCACAGGACACTGAAGCTTTCTTT	CASSPIAQDTEAFF
TRBD2	TRBV5-1	TRBJ2-3	NA	TGCGCCAGCAGCTGGATAGCGGGAAGCACAGATACGCAGTATTTT	CASSWIAGSTDTQYF
TRBD1	TRBV6-1	TRBJ2-7	NA	TGTGCCAGCAGTGTTGACAGGGGGAACTACGAGCAGTACTTC	CASSVDRGNYEQYF
TRBD1	TRBV7-6	TRBJ2-1	few	TGTGCCAGCAGCTTATTACCGGGACAGGGGTATGAGCAGTTCTTC	CASSLLPGQGYEQFF
TRBD1	TRBV4-3	TRBJ1-1	NA	TGCGCCAGCAGCCAAGTAAACAGAACAGGGGGCGTAGGCACTGAAGCTTTCTTT	CASSQVNRTGGVGTEAFF
TRBD1	TRBV11-2	TRBJ1-1	few	TGTGCCAGCAGCCCTCGACAGGGGTCCACTGAAGCTTTCTTT	CASSPRQGSTEAFF
NA	TRBV20-1	TRBJ1-2	NA	TGCAGTGCTAGACAGGACTATGGCTACACCTTC	CSARQDYGYTF
NA	TRBV29-1	TRBJ2-1	NA	TGCAGCGTTGTCCGAGCTAACCCCTACAATGAGCAGTTCTTC	CSVVRANPYNEQFF